This entry is about one T cell receptor beta chain. Its target is not known. The entry originates in a study of cytomegalovirus exposure and HLA in healthy donors. Study-wide results and limits: According to the study, some 160 TCR beta chains were cytomegalovirus-associated. A later analysis linked a missense DCLRE1C variant to TCR beta V- and J-gene trimming.

Healthy bone marrow donors made up the donors. The study sampled nominally healthy donors, though unrecorded immune exposures were likely. The PCR ran on 60 Vbeta and 13 Jbeta primers. Method: immunoSEQ multiplex PCR; TCRdb's copy keeps in-frame clones and lacks some. The table records approximately 130,000 clones, roughly 79% of them present only once. The junction had 9 bases not matched to a gene; V was cut back by 7 bases and J by 8 bases. Germline V CDR1 and CDR2: SGHTA, FQGNSA. There are 13 residues in the CDR3. V and J are TRBV7-2 and TRBJ1-2; TRBD1 matches 8 bases. The sequenced material came from PBMCs. The sequence came from a male donor in good health and CMV-seronegative. The CDR3 sequence: CASKPQGAAGYTF. In DNA, the CDR3 is TGTGCCAGCAAGCCCCAGGGGGCCGCGGGCTACACCTTC.